This TCR beta chain was retrieved from a study of cytomegalovirus exposure and HLA in healthy donors. Study-wide points: Sequencing artifact likely explains a cluster of highly shared sequence variants. In a later analysis, DRB1 alleles had the most associated TCRs; HLA-C alleles the fewest. In an earlier analysis, in 620 or so donors, most V segments appeared productive either ~87% or ~30% of the time. Rarity characterized most TCR sequences, yet some public TCRs appeared in many donors.

CDR1 is SNHLY, CDR2 FYNNEI, per germline. V lost 6 bases and J 7 bases, leaving 12 bases between the germline ends. The CDR3 sequence is 13 residues long. This clone was counted between two and nine times. Its antigen remains unknown. The PCR was carried out with 60 Vbeta primers and 13 Jbeta primers. Produced via immunoSEQ multiplex PCR; TCRdb's table is partial and in-frame only. The table has approximately 74,000 clones, 78% seen once. The sample taken for sequencing was PBMCs. The genes are TRBV2 and TRBJ2-2; the D gene is possibly TRBD2 (6 bases). This TCR derives from a middle-aged man in good health and CMV-seronegative. The CDR3 here is CASSGRSGGELFF. Written as DNA, the CDR3 is TGTGCCAGCAGCGGGAGAAGTGGCGGGGAGCTGTTTTTT.